The 15 T cell receptor beta chains below were found in one sample sequenced in a study of a mutant IDH1 vaccine in newly diagnosed glioma. Their antigen targets remain unknown. Time point indicated: week 23, last vaccination. Topical imiquimod accompanied each vaccine dose, which consisted of 300 ug of mutant IDH1 20-mer peptide. The repertoire was sequenced with immunoSEQ multiplex PCR; TCRdb's copy has only in-frame clones and lacks some. Here the sample spans some 80,000 clones, around 85% being singletons. Sequenced here: PBMCs, sampled from a glioma patient whose treatment included an IDH1 peptide vaccine. These receptors were collected from a woman aged 45-65 years with glioma.

The J gene is TRBJ2-7, the V gene TRBV9, with 8 positions matching TRBD1. The germline V gene has CDR1 SGDLS and CDR2 YYNGEE. CDR3 length: 13 residues. Trimming cost V 2 bases and J 5 bases; bases outside gene matches: 3. CDR3 protein: CASSVGQGNEQYF. Written as DNA, the CDR3 is TGTGCCAGCAGCGTCGGACAGGGAAACGAGCAGTACTTC.

This clone is a singleton in its sample. The J gene is TRBJ2-7, the V gene TRBV28; no clear D gene. The length of the CDR3 is 12 residues. Germline V lookup: CDR1 MDHEN, CDR2 SYDVKM. V shed 4 bases and J shed 6 bases, with 10 bases lying between them. CDR3 in amino acids: CASSSYLSEQYF. The DNA for the CDR3 is TGTGCCAGCAGTTCCTACCTCTCCGAGCAGTACTTC.

The chain recombines TRBV5-1 with TRBJ1-1, with 7 positions matching TRBD1. Trimming cost V 3 bases and J 3 bases; bases outside gene matches: 8. From germline, CDR1 is SGHRS and CDR2 YFSETQ. This CDR3 region has 15 residues. The CDR3 bases are TGCGCCAGCAGCTCCCCGGGACAGCTGTACACTGAAGCTTTCTTT. Translating gives CASSSPGQLYTEAFF. The whole variable domain, remainder taken from reference TRBV5-1 and TRBJ1-1, is KAGVTQTPRYLIKTRGQQVTLSCSPISGHRSVSWYQQTPGQGLQFLFEYFSETQRNKGNFPGRFSGRQFSNSRSEMNVSTLELGDSALYLCASSSPGQLYTEAFFGQGTRLTVV.

As DNA, the CDR3 is TGTGCCAGCACCGACCCTATAGCGGGAGGCCGCGGGGGTATGAATGAGCAGTTCTTC. Translated: CASTDPIAGGRGGMNEQFF. The chain couples TRBV7-9 to TRBJ2-1, with 10 bases that match TRBD2. Germline lookup yields CDR1 SEHNR and CDR2 FQNEAQ (reference sequence). The CDR3 has 19 residues. J gave up 7 bases and V 7 bases, and 22 bases lay outside the gene matches.

This chain connects TRBV5-1 to TRBJ2-4; D is unresolved. The V gene's germline CDR1 is SGHRS and CDR2 YFSETQ. The CDR3 contains 16 residues. V was trimmed by 6 bases and J by 0 bases, leaving 16 bases between them. The CDR3 loop is CASKVSAGLAKNIQYF. The CDR3 DNA is TGCGCCAGCAAGGTCTCGGCAGGCCTAGCCAAAAACATTCAGTACTTC.

V usage is TRBV2 and J usage is TRBJ2-1; 12 nucleotides align to TRBD2. CDR1 and CDR2 (germline): SNHLY, FYNNEI. The CDR3 loop spans 15 amino acids. Unmatched junction bases numbered 7, after V lost 6 bases and J lost 7 bases. The DNA of the CDR3 is TGTGCCAGCAGGTCGACTAGCGGGAGTTTGAATGAGCAGTTCTTC. As protein: CASRSTSGSLNEQFF.

The chain combines TRBV5-1 with TRBJ2-5; TRBD2 aligns across 8 bases. V shed 0 bases and J 2 bases; nucleotides not matched to a gene: 3. CDR3 length: 15 amino acids. CDR1 and CDR2 from the germline V gene are SGHRS and YFSETQ. For the CDR3, the DNA is TGCGCCAGCAGCTTGGCCGGGGGGGCTCAAGAGACCCAGTACTTC. Its protein product is CASSLAGGAQETQYF.

The V gene is TRBV27, the J gene TRBJ1-2; no definite D call. Trimming removed 8 bases at V and 0 bases at J, with 13 bases between. Germline loops: CDR1 MNHEY, CDR2 SMNVEV (reference sequence). This CDR3 is 14 amino acids long. The CDR3 bases are TGTGCCAGCTCGGGCAGTCCAGCTAACTATGGCTACACCTTC. This encodes CASSGSPANYGYTF.

CDR3 amino acids: CASTTGGRAGELFF. CDR3 bases: TGTGCCAGCACCACAGGGGGCAGGGCCGGGGAGCTGTTTTTT. The genes are TRBV9 and TRBJ2-2; the match to TRBD1 covers 9 bases. This CDR3 spans 14 amino acids. Germline trimming cut 6 bases from V and 6 bases from J; bases unmatched to any gene: 6. The germline gives CDR1 SGDLS, CDR2 YYNGEE.

This clone was seen only once. The V call is TRBV9, the J call TRBJ2-5; D might be TRBD1 or TRBD2, each matching 6 bases. The V end was cut by 4 bases, the J end by 4 bases, with 11 bases between. Germline loops: CDR1 SGDLS, CDR2 YYNGEE. The CDR3 consists of 13 residues. The CDR3 DNA reads TGTGCCAGCAGCCTCGGGGGCCCAGAGACCCAGTACTTC. Its translation is CASSLGGPETQYF.

The chain joins TRBV27 to TRBJ2-3; 10 nucleotides match TRBD2. The V gene's germline CDR1 is MNHEY and CDR2 SMNVEV (reference sequence). V lost 5 bases, J lost 1 base, and 9 bases stayed unmatched. The CDR3 extends over 17 amino acids. The CDR3 sequence: CASSIASGRGGTDTQYF. CDR3 bases: TGTGCCAGCAGTATCGCTAGCGGGAGAGGGGGCACAGATACGCAGTATTTT.

This chain uses TRBV11-2 with TRBJ2-2, with D unresolved. There are 15 residues in the CDR3. The germline V and J ends were trimmed by 3 bases and 4 bases, with 12 bases remaining between them. Germline CDR1 is SGHAT and CDR2 is FQNNGV. CDR3 in DNA: TGTGCCAGCAGCTTGTCTACCAGCTCCACCGGGGAGCTGTTTTTT. Translating gives CASSLSTSSTGELFF.

The V and J genes are TRBV6-6 and TRBJ2-5, with 10 bases aligning to TRBD2. There are 16 residues in the CDR3. The J segment lost 5 bases and the V segment lost 5 bases, leaving 11 bases of the junction unmatched. The germline gives CDR1 MNHNY, CDR2 SVGAGI (reference sequence). The CDR3 loop reads CASSKTSGSGLETQYF. For the CDR3, the DNA is TGTGCCAGCAGTAAGACTAGCGGGTCTGGGTTGGAGACCCAGTACTTC.

The chain has TRBV28 and TRBJ1-4; D gene uncertain. The V end was cut by 2 bases, the J end by 1 base, with 11 bases between. There are 16 residues in the CDR3. Germline loops: CDR1 MDHEN, CDR2 SYDVKM. In DNA form, the CDR3 reads TGTGCCAGCAGTTTAGAGGCAGACGGAACTAATGAAAAACTGTTTTTT. It specifies CASSLEADGTNEKLFF.

This clone has just one count. This chain links TRBV2 with TRBJ1-2; D not resolved. V lost 6 bases, J lost 0 bases, and 14 bases lay in between. The CDR3 extends over 15 amino acids. Germline values: CDR1 SNHLY, CDR2 FYNNEI. As DNA, the CDR3 is TGTGCCAGCAGGGTCCAGAGAGCCCCTAACTATGGCTACACCTTC. Its translation is CASRVQRAPNYGYTF.